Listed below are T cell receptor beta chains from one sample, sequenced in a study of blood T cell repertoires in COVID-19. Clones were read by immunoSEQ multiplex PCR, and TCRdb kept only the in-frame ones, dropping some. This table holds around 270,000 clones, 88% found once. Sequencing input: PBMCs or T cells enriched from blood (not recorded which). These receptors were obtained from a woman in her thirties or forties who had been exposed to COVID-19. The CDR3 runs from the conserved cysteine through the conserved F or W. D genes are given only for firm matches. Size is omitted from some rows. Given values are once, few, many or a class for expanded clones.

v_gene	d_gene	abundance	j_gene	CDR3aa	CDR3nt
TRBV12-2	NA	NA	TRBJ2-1	CASRSLLAGACNEQFF	TGTGCAAGTCGCTCCCTACTAGCGGGAGCTTGCAATGAGCAGTTCTTC
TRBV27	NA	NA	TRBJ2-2	CASSPYLETNTGELFF	TGTGCCAGCAGCCCGTACCTAGAAACCAACACCGGGGAGCTGTTTTTT
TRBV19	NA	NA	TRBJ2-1	CASHVGAASYNEQFF	TGTGCCAGCCATGTGGGGGCGGCTTCCTACAATGAGCAGTTCTTC
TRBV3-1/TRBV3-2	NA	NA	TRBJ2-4	CASSLQGRALAKNIQYF	TGTGCCAGCAGCCTCCAGGGGAGGGCTTTAGCCAAAAACATTCAGTACTTC
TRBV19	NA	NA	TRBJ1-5	CASSIIGVAPYSNQPQHF	TGTGCCAGTAGTATAATCGGGGTCGCCCCTTATAGCAATCAGCCCCAGCATTTT
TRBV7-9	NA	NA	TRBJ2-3	CASSLASQISSTDTQYF	TGTGCCAGCAGCTTAGCCTCGCAGATTTCTAGCACAGATACGCAGTATTTT
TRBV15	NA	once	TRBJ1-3	CATSRVQEGSGNTIYF	TGTGCCACCAGCAGAGTGCAGGAGGGCTCTGGAAACACCATATATTTT
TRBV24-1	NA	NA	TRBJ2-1	CATSDNPTVVYNEQFF	TGTGCCACCAGTGATAACCCCACAGTAGTCTACAATGAGCAGTTCTTC
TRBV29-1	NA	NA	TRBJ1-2	CSVADTGGYGYTF	TGCAGCGTTGCTGATACGGGAGGCTATGGCTACACCTTC
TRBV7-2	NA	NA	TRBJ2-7	CASSLARGLPYEQYF	TGTGCCAGCAGCTTAGCGCGGGGTCTCCCCTACGAGCAGTACTTC
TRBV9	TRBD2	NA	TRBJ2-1	CASSGSGREGNEQFF	TGTGCCAGCAGCGGTAGCGGGAGAGAGGGGAATGAGCAGTTCTTC
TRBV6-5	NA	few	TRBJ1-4	CASRELSSTNEKLFF	TGTGCCAGCAGGGAGCTGAGCTCAACTAATGAAAAACTGTTTTTT
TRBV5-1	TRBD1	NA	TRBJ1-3	CASSPGQVGNTIYF	TGCGCCAGCAGCCCCGGACAGGTCGGAAACACCATATATTTT
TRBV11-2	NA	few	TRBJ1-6	CASSYQGGSYNSPLHF	TGTGCCAGCAGCTATCAAGGGGGTTCCTATAATTCACCCCTCCACTTT
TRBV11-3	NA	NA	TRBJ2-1	CASSLARGNEQFF	TGTGCCAGCAGCTTAGCTAGGGGAAATGAGCAGTTCTTC
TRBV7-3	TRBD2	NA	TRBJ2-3	CASSRLAGGQYTQYF	TGTGCCAGCAGCCGACTAGCGGGGGGGCAATATACGCAGTATTTT
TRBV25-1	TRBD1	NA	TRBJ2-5	CASSGDRGRETQYF	TGTGCCAGCAGTGGGGACAGGGGGCGGGAGACCCAGTACTTC
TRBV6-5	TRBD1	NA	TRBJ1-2	CASSYSDRGNYGYTF	TGTGCCAGCAGTTACTCGGACAGGGGTAACTATGGCTACACCTTC
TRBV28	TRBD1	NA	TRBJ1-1	CASRPMTGEGTEAFF	TGTGCCAGCAGACCAATGACAGGGGAGGGCACTGAAGCTTTCTTT
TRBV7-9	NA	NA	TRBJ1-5	CASSLGQSNQPQHF	TGTGCCAGCAGCTTAGGGCAGTCCAATCAGCCCCAGCATTTT
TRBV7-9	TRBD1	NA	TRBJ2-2	CASSNPTDRVDTGELFF	TGTGCCAGCAGCAACCCGACCGACAGGGTGGACACCGGGGAGCTGTTTTTT
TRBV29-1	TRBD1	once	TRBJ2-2	CSVGRTGGTGELFF	TGCAGCGTTGGGAGGACAGGGGGAACCGGGGAGCTGTTTTTT
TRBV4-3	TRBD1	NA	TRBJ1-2	CASSQVQGVKGYTF	TGCGCCAGCAGCCAGGTACAGGGGGTGAAGGGCTACACCTTC
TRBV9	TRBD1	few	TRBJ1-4	CASSPRDRVGGEKLFF	TGTGCCAGCAGCCCGAGGGACAGGGTGGGTGGTGAAAAACTGTTTTTT
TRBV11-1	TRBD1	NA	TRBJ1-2	CASSHGTVDNYGYTF	TGTGCCAGCAGTCATGGGACAGTGGATAACTATGGCTACACCTTC
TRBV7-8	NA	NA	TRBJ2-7	CASSLVYEQYF	TGTGCCAGCAGCTTAGTATACGAGCAGTACTTC
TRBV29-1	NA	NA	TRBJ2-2	CSADSGNTGELFF	TGCAGCGCTGACAGCGGTAACACCGGGGAGCTGTTTTTT
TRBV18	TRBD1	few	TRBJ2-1	CASSPSGQGSYNEQFF	TGTGCCAGCTCACCGTCAGGACAGGGGTCCTACAATGAGCAGTTCTTC
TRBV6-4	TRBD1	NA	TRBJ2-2	CASAKGTAPGPGELFF	TGTGCCAGCGCCAAGGGGACAGCCCCCGGCCCCGGGGAGCTGTTTTTT
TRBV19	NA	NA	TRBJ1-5	CASSFQGGGDNQPQHF	TGTGCCAGTAGTTTCCAAGGTGGAGGGGACAATCAGCCCCAGCATTTT
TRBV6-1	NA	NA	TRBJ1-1	CASSGGGGRLNTEAFF	TGTGCCAGCAGTGGAGGGGGGGGTCGGTTGAACACTGAAGCTTTCTTT
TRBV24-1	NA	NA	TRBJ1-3	CATSLTSGNTIYF	TGTGCCACCAGTCTCACTTCTGGAAACACCATATATTTT
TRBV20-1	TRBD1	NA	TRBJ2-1	CSASEGQGDEQFF	TGCAGTGCTAGTGAGGGACAGGGCGACGAGCAGTTCTTC
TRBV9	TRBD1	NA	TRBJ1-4	CASSEGAVNEKLFF	TGTGCCAGCAGTGAGGGGGCCGTTAATGAAAAACTGTTTTTT
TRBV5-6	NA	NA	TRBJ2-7	CASTQNRLYNSYEQYF	TGTGCCAGCACCCAAAACAGGTTGTACAACTCCTACGAGCAGTACTTC
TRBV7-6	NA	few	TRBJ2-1	CASSFGTPMGNEQFF	TGTGCCAGCAGCTTCGGGACACCTATGGGGAATGAGCAGTTCTTC
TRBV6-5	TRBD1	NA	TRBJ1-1	CASSSQGIYTEAFF	TGTGCCAGCAGTTCACAGGGGATATACACTGAAGCTTTCTTT
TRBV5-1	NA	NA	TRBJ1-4	CASSLEQGREKLFF	TGTGCCAGCAGCTTGGAGCAGGGGCGGGAAAAACTGTTTTTT
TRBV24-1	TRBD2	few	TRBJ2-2	CATSSTSGGRDGELFF	TGTGCCACCAGCTCGACTAGCGGGGGACGAGACGGGGAGCTGTTTTTT
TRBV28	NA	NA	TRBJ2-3	CASSPSELSSTDTQYF	TGTGCCAGCAGTCCCTCCGAACTTTCTAGCACAGATACGCAGTATTTT
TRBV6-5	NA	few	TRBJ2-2	CASSYSSGEVSGELFF	TGTGCCAGCAGTTACTCGTCGGGAGAAGTTTCTGGGGAGCTGTTTTTT
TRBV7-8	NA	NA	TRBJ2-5	CASSPFPGQETQYF	TGTGCCAGCAGCCCCTTCCCCGGGCAAGAGACCCAGTACTTC
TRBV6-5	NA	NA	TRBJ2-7	CATTGPSYEQYF	TGTGCCACCACGGGTCCATCCTACGAGCAGTACTTC